Sequencing of this T cell receptor (beta chain) was carried out in a study of blood T cell repertoires in COVID-19. The germline V gene encodes CDR1 MRHNA and CDR2 SNTAGT. CDR3 length equals 15 residues. V lost 5 bases to trimming and J lost 3 bases; unmatched junction nucleotides: 2. Generated by immunoSEQ multiplex PCR, the TCRdb table keeps only in-frame clones and is missing some. The sample yields some 150,000 clones, 87% seen once. The clonotype comes from a middle-aged man with active COVID-19. Sequenced sample: peripheral blood. The V and J genes are TRBV6-4 and TRBJ2-1; 12 nucleotides align to TRBD2. DNA for the CDR3: TGTGCCAGCAGTCCGACTAGCGGGGGCTACAATGAGCAGTTCTTC. This gives the protein CASSPTSGGYNEQFF.